What follows are 29 T cell receptor beta chains derived from one specimen sequenced in a study of blood T cells in healthy people across ages (dated by TCRdb to between 2015 and 2017). Library creation used 5' RACE. Sequencing used an Illumina HiSeq 2500. A second PCR of roughly 7 to 11 cycles was performed with a sample-barcoded 5' primer and a J-beta primer mix. The raw public reads went through TCRdb reprocessing: fastp at Q25, MiXCR clone calling, in-frame beta chains kept. Rows are combined by CDR3 protein, so each entry shows the most common genes and DNA. The sample profile shows around 800,000 distinct CDR3 sequences; 25% to 30% of them were found once. The ten largest clones capture about 2.9% of the sample. The same specimen was also included in a second study, on T cells of mothers and their children.

What was sequenced was blood. These receptors were collected from a boy younger than 18 in good health.

In its sample, this clonotype was seen a few times. This chain uses TRBV5-1 with TRBJ2-7, with 8 bases lining up with TRBD1. The CDR3 is 14 amino acids. V shed 4 bases and J 2 bases; nucleotides not matched to a gene: 5. CDR1 SGHRS and CDR2 YFSETQ come from the germline V gene. Here the CDR3 reads CASSKGQGTYEQYF. The CDR3 DNA is TGCGCCAGCAGCAAAGGACAGGGTACCTACGAGCAGTACTTC.

The sample holds a few counts of this clonotype. The DNA for the CDR3 is TGTGCCAGCAGTCCCTGGACGGCTATTGGCGGCTACACCTTC. Its translation is CASSPWTAIGGYTF. V gene TRBV28 combines with J gene TRBJ1-2; D not resolved. Germline CDR1 MDHEN, CDR2 SYDVKM. The CDR3 consists of 14 residues. V was trimmed by 5 bases and J by 8 bases, leaving 18 bases between them.

This clonotype was counted between two and nine times. This chain uses TRBV12-3 or TRBV12-4 with TRBJ2-5; D remains unclear. The J call may be mistaken, given a closer DNA end match to TRBJ2-1. The CDR3 extends over 12 amino acids. CDR3 residues: CASSLGGQIQFF. In DNA, the CDR3 is TGTGCCAGCAGTTTAGGCGGTCAGATCCAGTTCTTC.

This clonotype came up a few times. The chain combines TRBV6-1 with TRBJ2-1, with D possibly matching TRBD2 (6 bases). Looked up from germline, CDR1 is MNHNS and CDR2 is SASEGT. The ends were cut back, 6 bases at V and 4 bases at J, with 13 bases in the middle. The CDR3 runs to 14 residues. CDR3 bases: TGTGCCAGCAGCGAAAGCGGGCGGTACAATGAGCAGTTCTTC. It translates to CASSESGRYNEQFF.

This clonotype showed up just a few times. V is TRBV7-9 and J is TRBJ1-5; tentative D call: TRBD1 (5 bases). Germline lookup yields CDR1 SEHNR and CDR2 FQNEAQ (reference sequence). V was shortened by 5 bases and J by 4 bases, with 12 bases between the two germline ends. The CDR3 is 14 residues long. CDR3 DNA: TGTGCCAGCAGCCCCGGGACGGCAAATCAGCCCCAGCATTTT. It specifies CASSPGTANQPQHF.

This clonotype was found many times. This chain uses TRBV30 with TRBJ2-1; D might be TRBD1 (6 bases). CDR1 GTSNPN and CDR2 SVGIG come from the germline V gene (reference sequence). The CDR3 consists of 16 residues. The ends were cut back, 2 bases at V and 0 bases at J, with 14 bases in the middle. The CDR3 loop is CAWSLQGLSSYNEQFF. The CDR3 nucleotides read TGTGCCTGGAGTCTACAGGGATTGAGCTCCTACAATGAGCAGTTCTTC.

This clonotype was seen a few times. V and J are TRBV4-1 and TRBJ2-6; 10 bases line up with TRBD1. V was clipped by 5 bases and J by 0 bases; unmatched bases: 4. CDR3 length: 17 residues. Germline-derived CDR1 and CDR2 are MGHRA and YSYEKL. The CDR3 sequence: CASSRTGGSSGANVLTF. The CDR3 nucleotides read TGCGCCAGCAGCAGGACAGGGGGAAGCTCTGGGGCCAACGTCCTGACTTTC.

The chain employs TRBV3-1 and TRBJ2-3, with D possibly matching TRBD2 (5 bases). V was trimmed by 3 bases and J by 4 bases, leaving 14 bases between them. Germline V gene lookup returns CDR1 LGHDT and CDR2 YNNKEL (reference sequence). The CDR3 is made up of 15 amino acids. CDR3 DNA: TGTGCCAGCAGCCAGGGCCAATTGGAGGCAGATACGCAGTATTTT. Residues: CASSQGQLEADTQYF.

V usage is TRBV2 and J usage is TRBJ2-1, with D tentatively TRBD1 (6 bases). V lost 0 bases to trimming and J lost 9 bases, with 12 bases between them. This CDR3 spans 14 amino acids. CDR1 and CDR2 (germline): SNHLY, FYNNEI. CDR3 bases: TGTGCCAGCAGTGAAGCGTTGGGGGCAGGTGAGCAGTTCTTC. As protein: CASSEALGAGEQFF. Based on the CDR3 plus reference TRBV2 and TRBJ2-1, the full variable domain is EPEVTQTPSHQVTQMGQEVILRCVPISNHLYFYWYRQILGQKVEFLVSFYNNEISEKSEIFDDQFSVERPDGSNFTLKIRSTKLEDSAMYFCASSEALGAGEQFFGPGTRLTVL.

This clonotype has a handful of counts. This sequence joins TRBV5-1 and TRBJ2-4; D gene uncertain. The CDR3 runs 15 residues. Germline CDR1 and CDR2: SGHRS and YFSETQ. V was clipped by 0 bases and J by 0 bases, with 7 bases between them. The CDR3 here is CASSLDLLAKNIQYF. The CDR3 DNA follows: TGCGCCAGCAGCTTGGACCTACTAGCCAAAAACATTCAGTACTTC.

This clonotype was counted only a few times. The V gene is TRBV20-1, the J gene TRBJ2-2; 8 positions match TRBD1. Germline trimming cut 0 bases from V and 2 bases from J; bases unmatched to any gene: 8. The length of the CDR3 is 17 residues. In germline, CDR1 is DFQATT, CDR2 SNEGSKA (reference sequence). The CDR3, as DNA: TGCAGTGCTAGAGATGCGCAGGGGGCGTCTAACACCGGGGAGCTGTTTTTT. Amino acids: CSARDAQGASNTGELFF.

The rearrangement uses TRBV9 and TRBJ2-2; a weak D match, TRBD1 (6 bases). V was pared by 5 bases and J by 4 bases, with 18 bases between. The CDR3 covers 16 residues. CDR1 is SGDLS and CDR2 is YYNGEE in the germline V gene. CDR3 DNA sequence: TGTGCCAGCAGAGCTACAGGGCTAGGGTCCACCGGGGAGCTGTTTTTT. It codes for CASRATGLGSTGELFF.

V gene TRBV9 combines with J gene TRBJ2-1, with D possibly TRBD2 on 6 matching bases. Germline V gene lookup returns CDR1 SGDLS and CDR2 YYNGEE. This CDR3 contains 15 residues. The ends were cut back, 4 bases at V and 5 bases at J, with 16 bases in the middle. Here the CDR3 DNA reads TGTGCCAGCAGCAACGGGGCTAGCGAGCACAATGAGCAGTTCTTC. Its translation is CASSNGASEHNEQFF.

The chain couples TRBV29-1 to TRBJ2-1; D might be TRBD1 (7 bases). Trimming shortened V by 3 bases and J by 6 bases, and 12 bases separated the two germline ends. Germline V CDR1 and CDR2: SQVTM, ANQGSEA. This CDR3 has 13 amino acids. This chain's CDR3 is CSVDGGGRNEQFF. DNA for the CDR3: TGCAGCGTTGATGGAGGGGGCCGCAATGAGCAGTTCTTC.

This clonotype has a handful of counts. The chain is built from TRBV24-1 and TRBJ1-2; D gene uncertain. The CDR3 has 12 residues. V lost 6 bases to trimming and J lost 2 bases, with 6 bases between them. Germline CDR1 and CDR2: KGHDR and SFDVKD. CDR3 bases: TGTGCCACCAGTACGGAGAACTATGGCTACACCTTC. This encodes CATSTENYGYTF.

This rearrangement joins TRBV9 to TRBJ1-5; 7 nucleotides align to TRBD1. The junction had 5 bases not matched to a gene; V was cut back by 4 bases and J by 1 base. The CDR3 runs 15 residues. CDR1 SGDLS and CDR2 YYNGEE come from the germline V gene. Here the CDR3 reads CASSPQGDSNQPQHF. CDR3 sequence (DNA): TGTGCCAGCAGCCCCCAGGGGGACAGCAATCAGCCCCAGCATTTT.

This clonotype has just a few counts. V gene TRBV20-1 combines with J gene TRBJ2-1, with TRBD1 identical over 9 bases. The germline V gene has CDR1 DFQATT and CDR2 SNEGSKA (reference sequence). V lost 0 bases to trimming and J lost 6 bases; unmatched junction nucleotides: 6. CDR3 length equals 15 residues. The CDR3 here is CSARDLKDRGNEQFF. Written as DNA, the CDR3 is TGCAGTGCTAGAGATCTAAAGGACAGGGGCAATGAGCAGTTCTTC.

The chain links TRBV27 to TRBJ2-3; TRBD1 is a possible D gene (5 bases). V gave up 3 bases and J gave up 4 bases, with 11 bases separating them. The CDR3 is 14 amino acids. Germline V CDR1 and CDR2: MNHEY, SMNVEV (reference sequence). The CDR3 here is CASSFPRQPDTQYF. In DNA, the CDR3 is TGTGCCAGCAGTTTCCCAAGACAGCCAGATACGCAGTATTTT.

This clonotype was observed a few times. The rearrangement links TRBV9 to TRBJ2-5; TRBD2 might be the D (5 bases). The DNA end is a closer match to TRBJ2-1, so the J assignment may be wrong. Germline lookup yields CDR1 SGDLS and CDR2 YYNGEE. The length of the CDR3 is 17 residues. The CDR3 DNA reads as TGTGCCAGCAGCCCCGGCCGGGAAAGACTTCAGGACAATGAGCAGTTCTTC. This encodes CASSPGRERLQDNEQFF.

The V call is TRBV6-2 or TRBV6-3, the J call TRBJ2-1; 12 nucleotides match TRBD2. The ends lost 5 bases at V and 0 bases at J; junction bases unmatched: 2. The CDR3 is 16 amino acids. Germline V CDR1 and CDR2: MNHEY, SVGEGT. The CDR3 loop reads CASSLTSGGSYNEQFF. Here the CDR3 DNA reads TGTGCCAGCAGTCTGACTAGCGGGGGCTCCTACAATGAGCAGTTCTTC.

The chain is built from TRBV3-1 and TRBJ2-5, with D hard to call. Germline-derived CDR1 and CDR2 are LGHDT and YNNKEL (reference sequence). V was trimmed by 0 bases and J by 0 bases, leaving 14 bases between them. The CDR3 runs to 17 residues. CDR3 loop: CASSQEFPAGYQETQYF. The CDR3 bases are TGTGCCAGCAGCCAAGAGTTCCCGGCCGGGTACCAAGAGACCCAGTACTTC.

The chain recombines TRBV6-2 or TRBV6-3 with TRBJ2-4, with D hard to call. With 6 bases removed from V and 3 bases from J, the gap between germline ends came to 12 bases. Germline CDR1 MNHEY, CDR2 SVGEGT. The CDR3 is made up of 14 amino acids. The CDR3 nucleotides read TGTGCCAGCAGAGAAGCGACCGTCAAAAACATTCAGTACTTC. Translation: CASREATVKNIQYF.

The chain couples TRBV6-1 to TRBJ1-1; weak D call: TRBD1 (5 bases). Between the trimmed V and J ends, which lost 2 bases and 0 bases, there was a span of 10 bases. Germline V gene lookup returns CDR1 MNHNS and CDR2 SASEGT. The CDR3 length is 15 residues. This CDR3 reads CASSEWGIMNTEAFF. Written as DNA, the CDR3 is TGTGCCAGCAGTGAATGGGGGATCATGAACACTGAAGCTTTCTTT.

The J gene is TRBJ2-3, the V gene TRBV5-1, with D perhaps being TRBD1 or TRBD2 (5 bases each). CDR3 length: 16 residues. Germline V CDR1 and CDR2: SGHRS, YFSETQ. V dropped 1 base and J dropped 4 bases, with 16 bases sitting between them. In DNA form, the CDR3 reads TGCGCCAGCAGCTTGAGGGGAGCCGGTAGCCCAGATACGCAGTATTTT. This codes for CASSLRGAGSPDTQYF.

The chain combines TRBV12-3 or TRBV12-4 with TRBJ2-7, with TRBD2 identical over 8 bases. The CDR3 extends over 13 amino acids. The V segment lost 3 bases and the J segment 7 bases; nucleotides outside the gene matches: 5. CDR3 residues: CASSFRERGEQYF. In nucleotides, the CDR3 is TGTGCCAGCAGTTTTCGGGAGCGGGGGGAGCAGTACTTC.

The V and J genes are TRBV20-1 and TRBJ2-1; unclear D gene. The CDR3 loop spans 14 amino acids. Per germline, CDR1 DFQATT and CDR2 SNEGSKA (reference sequence). V was pared by 3 bases and J by 0 bases, with 9 bases between. Here the CDR3 reads CSASWVSSYNEQFF. CDR3 bases: TGCAGTGCTAGTTGGGTTAGCTCCTACAATGAGCAGTTCTTC.

The rearrangement joins TRBV5-5 to TRBJ2-2; no firm D call. The germline V gene has CDR1 SGHKS and CDR2 YYEKEE (reference sequence). V was pared by 1 base and J by 0 bases, with 7 bases between. The CDR3 loop spans 15 amino acids. CDR3 nucleotide sequence: TGTGCCAGCAGCTTGACAGCCTCGAACACCGGGGAGCTGTTTTTT. This gives the protein CASSLTASNTGELFF.

The V call is TRBV3-1, the J call TRBJ2-5, with D maybe TRBD1 (5 bases). The CDR3 runs to 14 residues. The ends were cut back, 3 bases at V and 2 bases at J, with 10 bases in the middle. CDR1 is LGHDT, CDR2 YNNKEL, per germline (reference sequence). The CDR3 bases are TGTGCCAGCAGCCACTCGGACACGCAAGAGACCCAGTACTTC. Amino acids: CASSHSDTQETQYF.

The genes are TRBV29-1 and TRBJ1-3, with D perhaps matching TRBD1 (5 bases). The germline gives CDR1 SQVTM, CDR2 ANQGSEA. The CDR3 totals 13 residues. V dropped 4 bases and J dropped 0 bases, with 7 bases sitting between them. The CDR3 nucleotides are TGCAGCGTTGTACAGGTCTCTGGAAACACCATATATTTT. This translates into CSVVQVSGNTIYF.